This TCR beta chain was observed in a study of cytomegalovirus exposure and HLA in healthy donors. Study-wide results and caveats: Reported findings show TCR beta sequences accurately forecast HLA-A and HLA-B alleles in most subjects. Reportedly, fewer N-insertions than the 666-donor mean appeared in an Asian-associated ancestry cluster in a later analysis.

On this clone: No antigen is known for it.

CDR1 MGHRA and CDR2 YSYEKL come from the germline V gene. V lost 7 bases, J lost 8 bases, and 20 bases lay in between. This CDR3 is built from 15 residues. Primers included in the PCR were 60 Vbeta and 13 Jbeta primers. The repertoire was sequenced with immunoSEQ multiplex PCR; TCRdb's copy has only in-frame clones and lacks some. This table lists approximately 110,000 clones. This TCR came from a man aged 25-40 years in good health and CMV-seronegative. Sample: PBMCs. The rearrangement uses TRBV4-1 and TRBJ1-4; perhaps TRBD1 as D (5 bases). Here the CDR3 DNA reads TGCGCCAGCACACGGGGTGGGGGGGGGATCGAAAAACTGTTTTTT. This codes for CASTRGGGGIEKLFF.